Sequencing of this T cell receptor (beta chain) was carried out in a study of T cell responses to AZD1222 COVID-19 vaccine. Study-level points and caveats: The study reported that nearly half of spike-specific TCRs target unmutated variant regions. The span of vaccine-associated CD4 TCRs extended across spike, with dominance at 160-218 and 743-854.

Germline V gene lookup returns CDR1 LGHDT and CDR2 YNNKEL (reference sequence). This CDR3 is built from 13 residues. Trimming cost V 4 bases and J 8 bases, with 13 bases left between them. Notes on this clone: Its antigen is still unknown.

This table comes from immunoSEQ multiplex PCR, and its TCRdb copy is limited to in-frame clones, with some not included. The sample has more than 50,000 clones, about 85% seen once. This chain connects TRBV3-1 (or the pseudogene TRBV3-2) to TRBJ2-3, with TRBD2 as a possible D gene (5 bases). Sequenced here: peripheral blood, sampled on day 0 of AZD1222 vaccination. This clonotype was sampled from an adult in good health. DNA for the CDR3: TGTGCCAGCAGCCTTACTGAAGGGAGTACGCAGTATTTT. This codes for CASSLTEGSTQYF.